Listed below are T cell receptor beta chains from one sample, sequenced in a study of T cells after yellow fever vaccination. TCRdb processed the 5' RACE reads anew with MiXCR; each CDR3 protein has one entry. The top ten clones hold about 16% of a sample with 610,000 or so distinct CDR3 sequences, approximately 13% of them seen once. Material: PBMCs, obtained on the day of the yellow fever booster vaccination. These receptors were collected from a man in his thirties or forties who received the YFV17D yellow fever vaccine. Each CDR3 is given with its conserved first and last residue. D genes are given only for firm matches. For some rows the clone size is stated as once, few or many, or as a class when expanded; others skip it.

TRBJ1-4 TRBV7-2 - - TGTGCCAGCAGCCTCCGGCGGGGTTCAACTAATGAAAAACTGTTTTTT CASSLRRGSTNEKLFF
TRBJ2-7 TRBV4-3 TRBD1 - TGCGCCAGCAGCCAGGCCACTACAGGGGGCGAGCAGTACTTC CASSQATTGGEQYF
TRBJ2-2 TRBV10-3 - many TGTGCCATCAGCGGAAACACCGGGGAGCTGTTTTTT CAISGNTGELFF
TRBJ2-1 TRBV18 TRBD1 - TGTGCCAGCTCACCGCAGGACAGGTGGTTCTTC CASSPQDRWFF
TRBJ2-1 TRBV19 - - TGTGCCAGTAGTAGTAGGTTATCCTCCTACAATGAGCAGTTCTTC CASSSRLSSYNEQFF
TRBJ2-5 TRBV20-1 - - TGCAGTGCTAGAGGCCCGCTAGCGACTGTTCTGACCCAGTACTTC CSARGPLATVLTQYF
TRBJ2-3 TRBV12-3/TRBV12-4 - many TGTGCCAGCAGTTTAGGAGGGAAAACAGATACGCAGTATTTT CASSLGGKTDTQYF
TRBJ2-1 TRBV7-9 - - TGTGCCAGCAGCCCCCCGGGGAGAGGGCCGTTCTTC CASSPPGRGPFF
TRBJ2-3 TRBV10-1 TRBD1 - TGCGCCAGCAGTGAGCGAAACAGGGGATACACAGATACGCAGTATTTT CASSERNRGYTDTQYF
TRBJ2-1 TRBV28 - - TGTGCCGGGAACACTGGGGCAGTGGGGACCCCCCCGCAGTTCTTC CAGNTGAVGTPPQFF
TRBJ2-1 TRBV9 - - TGTGCCAGCAGTGGTTCGGAGAATGAGCAGTTCTTC CASSGSENEQFF
TRBJ2-3 TRBV2 - few TGTGCCAGCAGCCTCCTTAGCGGTCGCACAGATACGCAGTATTTT CASSLLSGRTDTQYF
TRBJ2-1 TRBV7-8 TRBD1 few TGTGCCAGCAGCTTCAGGACAGGAGGCGGCAATGAGCAGTTCTTC CASSFRTGGGNEQFF
TRBJ2-1 TRBV5-1 - few TGCGCCAGCAGCTTGGCGGCGGGGCTGAACAATGAGCAGTTCTTC CASSLAAGLNNEQFF
TRBJ1-5 TRBV28 - few TGTGCCAGCAGTTCCTACAGGGAGGGTCAGCCCCAGCATTTT CASSSYREGQPQHF
TRBJ2-2 TRBV11-2 - - TGTGCCAGCAGCTCCCTCGGGCAGGGGAACGGGGAGCTGTTTTTT CASSSLGQGNGELFF
TRBJ2-7 TRBV5-5 TRBD2 - TGTGCCAGCACCCTTAGGACTAGCGCAACCTACGAGCAGTACTTC CASTLRTSATYEQYF
TRBJ2-7 TRBV20-1 TRBD2 few TGCAGTGTCGGACTAGCGAACTCCTACGAGCAGTACTTC CSVGLANSYEQYF
TRBJ1-2 TRBV15 - - TGTGCCACCACAACAGGGACGGTGATCCCAAACTATGGCTACACCTTC CATTTGTVIPNYGYTF
TRBJ2-7 TRBV5-1 - - TGCGCCAGCAGCCGTGATGGAGGGGACGCCTACGAGCAGTACTTC CASSRDGGDAYEQYF
TRBJ1-6 TRBV20-1 TRBD1 few TGCAGTGCTAGGGACAGGGGAAATAATTCACCCCTCCACTTT CSARDRGNNSPLHF
TRBJ2-3 TRBV12-3/TRBV12-4 - - TGTGCCAGCAGTTCCGACCCGGGCGCGCAGTATTTT CASSSDPGAQYF
TRBJ1-2 TRBV6-5 TRBD1 many TGTGCCAGCAGATTAACCGGGACAGGGGTCTATGGCTACACCTTC CASRLTGTGVYGYTF
TRBJ2-7 TRBV21-1 - - TGTGCCAGCAGCAATCGGACTAGTCGGGAGCAGTACTTC CASSNRTSREQYF
TRBJ2-2 TRBV18 - few TGTGCCAGCTCACCACTCAGGGATGCGAACACCGGGGAGCTGTTTTTT CASSPLRDANTGELFF
TRBJ2-3 TRBV20-1 TRBD2 few TGCAGTGCTAGAGTTATGGTAGCGGGAGCCCCAGATACGCAGTATTTT CSARVMVAGAPDTQYF
TRBJ2-7 TRBV20-1 TRBD1 - TGCAGTGCCGGGACAGTACTCTACGAGCAGTACTTC CSAGTVLYEQYF
TRBJ2-1 TRBV12-3/TRBV12-4 - - TGTGCCAGCAGTTTAGCGCTCGACGGGAACAATGAGCAGTTCTTC CASSLALDGNNEQFF
TRBJ2-1 TRBV3-1 TRBD2 - TGTGCCAGCAGCCAAGTCCATAGCGGGGGCCCCTACAATGAGCAGTTCTTC CASSQVHSGGPYNEQFF
TRBJ2-7 TRBV27 - many TGTGCCAGCAGTTTGATTCCCCCCTTCCACGAGCAGTACTTC CASSLIPPFHEQYF
TRBJ2-3 TRBV29-1 TRBD2 few TGCAGCGTCGGTACAGCGGGAGTGGGGGATACGCAGTATTTT CSVGTAGVGDTQYF
TRBJ2-3 TRBV15 TRBD2 many TGTGCCACCAGCATGGGACTAGCGTCAGATACGCAGTATTTT CATSMGLASDTQYF
TRBJ1-1 TRBV19 TRBD1 - TGTGCCAGTAGTTTTCGACAGGGCTACACTGAAGCTTTCTTT CASSFRQGYTEAFF
TRBJ2-2 TRBV20-1 TRBD2 - TGCAGTGCTAGAGACCGGACTAGCGGGAACACCGGGGAGCTGTTTTTT CSARDRTSGNTGELFF
TRBJ1-2 TRBV5-1 - - TGCGCCAGCAGCCCGATGATAGGGAGCTATGGCTACACCTTC CASSPMIGSYGYTF
TRBJ2-3 TRBV18 - - TGTGCCAGCTCACCGCGAGCTATAAACGCAGATACGCAGTATTTT CASSPRAINADTQYF
TRBJ2-1 TRBV20-1 TRBD1 - TGCAGTGTTACCACAGGGGAGCCCTACAATGAGCAGTTCTTC CSVTTGEPYNEQFF
TRBJ2-4 TRBV28 TRBD1 - TGTGCCAGCAGCCAGGGACAGTTCGCGGTAGCCAAAAACATTCAGTACTTC CASSQGQFAVAKNIQYF
TRBJ1-6 TRBV12-3/TRBV12-4 - - TGTGCCAGCACGGGAGGCCCCGGTTCACCCCTCCACTTT CASTGGPGSPLHF
TRBJ2-2 TRBV27 - many TGTGCCAGCAGTCTGAGGGTGAACACCGGGGAGCTGTTTTTT CASSLRVNTGELFF
TRBJ1-1 TRBV3-1 TRBD1 - TGTGCCAGCAGCCAAGGCGGGACAGGGGTTCCGACTGAAGCTTTCTTT CASSQGGTGVPTEAFF
TRBJ2-1 TRBV29-1 - few TGCAGCGTTGAAATCGGGGGTCGATACAATGAGCAGTTCTTC CSVEIGGRYNEQFF
TRBJ2-5 TRBV7-2 - - TGTGCCAGCAGCTTAGCCCTAGCACACCAAGAGACCCAGTACTTC CASSLALAHQETQYF
TRBJ2-1 TRBV20-1 - few TGCAGTGCTAGGTCGAGCGGATTCTACAATGAGCAGTTCTTC CSARSSGFYNEQFF
TRBJ2-5 TRBV7-8 - few TGTGCCAGCAGCTTAGTCCTAGAAGTCCAGACCCAGTACTTC CASSLVLEVQTQYF
TRBJ2-5 TRBV18 TRBD1 - TGTGCCAGCTCACCCCGGGACAGGGGTGGCAGGGAGACCCAGTACTTC CASSPRDRGGRETQYF
TRBJ2-1 TRBV15 - few TGTGCCACCAGCGATCTAGCGCCAGTCTCCTACAATGAGCAGTTCTTC CATSDLAPVSYNEQFF
TRBJ2-2 TRBV20-1 - few TGCAGTGCTAGTGGGGCAGGGAATGCCCTTACCGGGGAGCTGTTTTTT CSASGAGNALTGELFF
TRBJ1-5 TRBV30 - - TGTGCCTGGAGTAAAAGGGCGGCCCAGCATTTT CAWSKRAAQHF
TRBJ1-4 TRBV10-3 TRBD1 - TGTGCCAGCCAAACAGGGGATGAAAAACTGTTTTTT CASQTGDEKLFF
TRBJ1-2 TRBV4-3 - - TGCGCCAGCAGTCCAGATCTTAACTATGGCTACACCTTC CASSPDLNYGYTF
TRBJ2-3 TRBV5-6 TRBD2 few TGTGCCAGCAGCTTGCTCGGTTTGCTGAGCGGGGAAACAGATACGCAGTATTTT CASSLLGLLSGETDTQYF
TRBJ2-1 TRBV5-1 - many TGCGCCAGCAGCCCCCCCCCCGGGAGAGAGTACAATGAGCAGTTCTTC CASSPPPGREYNEQFF
TRBJ2-7 TRBV6-6 TRBD2 - TGTGCCAGCACTGATGGCGGGAGGGCCAAGCAGTACTTC CASTDGGRAKQYF
TRBJ2-7 TRBV7-2 - few TGTGCCAGCAGCTTTTCAGCGGAGCCCTACAATTCCTACGAGCAGTACTTC CASSFSAEPYNSYEQYF